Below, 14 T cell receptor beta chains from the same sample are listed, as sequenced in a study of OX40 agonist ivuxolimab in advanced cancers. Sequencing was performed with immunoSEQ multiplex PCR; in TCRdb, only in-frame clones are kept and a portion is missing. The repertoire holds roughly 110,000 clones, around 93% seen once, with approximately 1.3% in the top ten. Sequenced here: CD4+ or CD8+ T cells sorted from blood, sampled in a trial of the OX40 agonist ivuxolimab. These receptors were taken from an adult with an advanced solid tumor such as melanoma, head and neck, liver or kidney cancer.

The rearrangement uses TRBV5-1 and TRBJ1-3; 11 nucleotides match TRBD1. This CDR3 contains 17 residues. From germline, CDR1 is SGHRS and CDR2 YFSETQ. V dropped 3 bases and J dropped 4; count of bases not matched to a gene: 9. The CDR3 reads CASSSWTGGFEGNTIYF. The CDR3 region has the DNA TGCGCCAGCAGCTCCTGGACAGGGGGCTTCGAAGGAAACACCATATATTTT.

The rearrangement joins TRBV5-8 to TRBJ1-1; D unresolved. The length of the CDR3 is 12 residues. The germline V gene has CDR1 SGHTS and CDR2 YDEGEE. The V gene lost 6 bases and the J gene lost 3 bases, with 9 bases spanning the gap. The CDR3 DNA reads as TGTGCCAGCATTCGATCCGACACTGAAGCTTTCTTT. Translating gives CASIRSDTEAFF.

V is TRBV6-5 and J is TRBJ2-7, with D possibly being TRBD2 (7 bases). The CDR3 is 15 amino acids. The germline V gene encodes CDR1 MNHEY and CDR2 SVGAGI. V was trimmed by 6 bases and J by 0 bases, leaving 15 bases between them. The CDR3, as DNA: TGTGCCAGCAGATTGCGGGGGCCGAGCTCCTACGAGCAGTACTTC. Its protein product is CASRLRGPSSYEQYF.

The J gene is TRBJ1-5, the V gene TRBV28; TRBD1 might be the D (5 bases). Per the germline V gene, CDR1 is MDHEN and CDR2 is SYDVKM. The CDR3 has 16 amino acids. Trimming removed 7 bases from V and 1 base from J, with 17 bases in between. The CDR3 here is CASTASRRGSNQPQHF. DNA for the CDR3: TGTGCCAGCACGGCTTCCCGGAGGGGAAGCAATCAGCCCCAGCATTTT. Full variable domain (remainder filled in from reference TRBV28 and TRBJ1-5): DVKVTQSSRYLVKRTGEKVFLECVQDMDHENMFWYRQDPGLGLRLIYFSYDVKMKEKGDIPEGYSVSREKKERFSLILESASTNQTSMYLCASTASRRGSNQPQHFGDGTRLSIL.

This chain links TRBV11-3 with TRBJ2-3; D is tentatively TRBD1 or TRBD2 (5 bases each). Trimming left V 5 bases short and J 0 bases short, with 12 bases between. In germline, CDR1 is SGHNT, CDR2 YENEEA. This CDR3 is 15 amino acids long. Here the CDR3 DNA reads TGTGCCAGCAGCCTACATGGGGGTAGCACAGATACGCAGTATTTT. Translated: CASSLHGGSTDTQYF.

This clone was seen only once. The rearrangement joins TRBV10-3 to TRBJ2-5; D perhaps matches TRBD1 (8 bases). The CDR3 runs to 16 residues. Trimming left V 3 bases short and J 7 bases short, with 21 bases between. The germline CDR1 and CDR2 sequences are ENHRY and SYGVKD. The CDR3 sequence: CAISDLGQGGGGTQYF. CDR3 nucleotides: TGTGCCATCAGTGACCTCGGACAGGGAGGGGGCGGGACCCAGTACTTC.

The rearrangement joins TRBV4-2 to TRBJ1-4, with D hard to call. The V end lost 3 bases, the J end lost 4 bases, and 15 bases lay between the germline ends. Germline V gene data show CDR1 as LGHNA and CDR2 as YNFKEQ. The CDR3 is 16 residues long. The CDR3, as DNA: TGTGCCAGCAGCCAGGAACTGACGGAAATTAATGAAAAACTGTTTTTT. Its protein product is CASSQELTEINEKLFF.

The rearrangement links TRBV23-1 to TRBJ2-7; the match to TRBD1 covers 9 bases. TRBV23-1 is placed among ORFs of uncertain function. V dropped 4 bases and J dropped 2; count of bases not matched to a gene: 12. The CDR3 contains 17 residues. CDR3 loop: CASSPPTGTGSPYEQYF. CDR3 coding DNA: TGCGCCAGCAGTCCCCCCACCGGGACAGGGAGCCCCTACGAGCAGTACTTC.

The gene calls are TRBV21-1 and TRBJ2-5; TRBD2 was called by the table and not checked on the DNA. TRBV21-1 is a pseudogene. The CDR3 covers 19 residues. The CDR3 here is CASGPGAGRGLAGTSEQYF. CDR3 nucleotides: TGTGCCAGCGGGCCTGGGGCAGGGCGGGGACTAGCGGGAACGAGTGAGCAGTACTTC.

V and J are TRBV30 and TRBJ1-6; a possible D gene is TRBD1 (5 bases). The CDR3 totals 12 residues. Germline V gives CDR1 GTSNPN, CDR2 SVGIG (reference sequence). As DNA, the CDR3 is TGTGCTGGGGTAGGGGATAATTCACCCCTCCACTTT. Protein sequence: CAGVGDNSPLHF.

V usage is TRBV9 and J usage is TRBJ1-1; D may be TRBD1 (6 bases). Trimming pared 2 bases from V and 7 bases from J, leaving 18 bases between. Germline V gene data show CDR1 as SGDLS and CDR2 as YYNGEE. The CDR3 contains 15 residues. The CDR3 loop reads CASSVRGQGPNEAFF. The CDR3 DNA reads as TGTGCCAGCAGCGTTCGGGGGCAGGGGCCGAATGAAGCTTTCTTT.

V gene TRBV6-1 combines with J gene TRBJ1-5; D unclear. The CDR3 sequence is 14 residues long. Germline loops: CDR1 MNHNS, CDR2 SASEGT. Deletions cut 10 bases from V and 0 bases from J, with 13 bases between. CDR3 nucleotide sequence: TGTGCCACCCAGGCGAGTCCTAGCAATCAGCCCCAGCATTTT. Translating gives CATQASPSNQPQHF.

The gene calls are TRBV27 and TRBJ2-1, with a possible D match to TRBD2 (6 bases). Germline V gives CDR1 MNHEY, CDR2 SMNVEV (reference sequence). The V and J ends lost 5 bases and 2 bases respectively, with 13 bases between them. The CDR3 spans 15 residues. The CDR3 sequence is CASSRSGEPYNEQFF. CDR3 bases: TGTGCCAGCAGTCGTAGCGGAGAACCCTACAATGAGCAGTTCTTC.

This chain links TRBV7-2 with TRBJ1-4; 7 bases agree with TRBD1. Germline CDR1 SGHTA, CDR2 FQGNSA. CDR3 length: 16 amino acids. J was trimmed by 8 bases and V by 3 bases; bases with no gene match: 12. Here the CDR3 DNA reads TGTGCCAGCAGCTTTAAGACGACTAGACAGGGCGAAAAACTGTTTTTT. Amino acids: CASSFKTTRQGEKLFF.